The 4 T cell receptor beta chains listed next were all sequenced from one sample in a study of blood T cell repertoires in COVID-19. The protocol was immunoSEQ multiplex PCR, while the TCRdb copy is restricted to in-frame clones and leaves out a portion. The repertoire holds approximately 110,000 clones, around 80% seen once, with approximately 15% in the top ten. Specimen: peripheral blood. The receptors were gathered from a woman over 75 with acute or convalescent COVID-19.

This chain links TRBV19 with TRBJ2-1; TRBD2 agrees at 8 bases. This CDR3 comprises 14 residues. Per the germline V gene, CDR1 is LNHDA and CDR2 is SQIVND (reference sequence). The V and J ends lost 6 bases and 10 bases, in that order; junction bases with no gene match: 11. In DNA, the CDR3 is TGTGCCAGTAGGGGTAGCGGGGCGCTCAGGGAGCAGTTCTTC. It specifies CASRGSGALREQFF.

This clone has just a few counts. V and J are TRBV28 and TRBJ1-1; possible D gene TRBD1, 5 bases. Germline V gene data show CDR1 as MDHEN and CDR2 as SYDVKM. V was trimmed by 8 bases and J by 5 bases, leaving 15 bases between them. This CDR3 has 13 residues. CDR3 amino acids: CASEKPDTTEAFF. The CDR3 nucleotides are TGTGCCAGCGAAAAGCCGGACACGACTGAAGCTTTCTTT. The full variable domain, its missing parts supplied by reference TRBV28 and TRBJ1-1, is DVKVTQSSRYLVKRTGEKVFLECVQDMDHENMFWYRQDPGLGLRLIYFSYDVKMKEKGDIPEGYSVSREKKERFSLILESASTNQTSMYLCASEKPDTTEAFFGQGTRLTVV.

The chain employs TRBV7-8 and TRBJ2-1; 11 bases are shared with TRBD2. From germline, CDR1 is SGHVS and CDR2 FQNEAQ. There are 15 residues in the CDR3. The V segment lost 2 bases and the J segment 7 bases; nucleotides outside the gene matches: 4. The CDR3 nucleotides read TGTGCCAGCAGCTTACTCGGGACTAGCGGAAATGAGCAGTTCTTC. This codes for CASSLLGTSGNEQFF.

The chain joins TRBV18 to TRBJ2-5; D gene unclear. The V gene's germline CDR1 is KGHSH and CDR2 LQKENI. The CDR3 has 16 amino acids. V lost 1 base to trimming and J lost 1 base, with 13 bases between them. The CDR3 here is CASSPRSSTGQETQYF. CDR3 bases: TGTGCCAGCTCACCACGAAGCTCAACGGGCCAAGAGACCCAGTACTTC.